The rows below give T cell receptor beta chains drawn from one sample of a study of T cells in Graves' hyperthyroidism and ophthalmopathy. In TCRdb, the multiplex PCR reads were re-called with MiXCR into one record per CDR3 protein. The data show 110,000 to 150,000 distinct CDR3 sequences, less than 25% seen once. The sample was blood. Receptors originate from a woman aged 50 to 60 with Graves' hyperthyroidism that later progressed to Graves' ophthalmopathy. Each CDR3 is given with its conserved first and last residue. D genes are given only for firm matches. Some rows have no size entry. The others give once, few or many, or a class for an expanded clone.

>TRBJ2-2|14|-|few|TRBV7-9
CASSPQTWTGELFF
TGTGCCAGCAGCCCCCAGACGTGGACCGGGGAGCTGTTTTTT
>TRBJ2-3|13|TRBD1|many|TRBV20-1
CSAPRTGQDTQYF
TGCAGTGCTCCTCGGACAGGGCAAGATACGCAGTATTTT
>TRBJ2-1|15|TRBD2|many|TRBV5-8
CASSLTSAGGGEQFF
TGTGCCAGCAGCTTGACTAGCGCCGGGGGGGGAGAGCAGTTCTTC
>TRBJ2-6|15|-|-|TRBV28
CASRAGSSGANVLTF
TGTGCCAGCAGGGCAGGAAGCTCTGGGGCCAACGTCCTGACTTTC
>TRBJ2-7|16|TRBD2|many|TRBV18
CASSPLGLAGEGEQYF
TGTGCCAGCTCACCCTTAGGGCTAGCGGGAGAGGGCGAGCAGTACTTC
>TRBJ1-1|11|-|-|TRBV20-1
CSARIQTEAFF
TGCAGTGCTAGAATACAGACTGAAGCTTTCTTT
>TRBJ2-2|16|TRBD2|many|TRBV11-2
CASSPRIAGNTGELFF
TGTGCCAGCAGCCCACGTATAGCGGGGAACACCGGGGAGCTGTTTTTT
>TRBJ1-6|15|-|few|TRBV5-4
CASSLSQTHNSPLHF
TGTGCCAGCAGCTTGAGTCAGACCCATAATTCACCCCTCCACTTT
>TRBJ2-2|15|-|many|TRBV3-1
CASKGPRGEAGELFF
TGTGCCAGCAAGGGCCCCCGGGGCGAGGCCGGGGAGCTGTTTTTT
>TRBJ2-4|14|TRBD1|many|TRBV20-1
CSVRRTGVKNIQYF
TGCAGTGTTAGGCGGACAGGGGTCAAAAACATTCAGTACTTC
>TRBJ2-1|15|-|-|TRBV28
CASSLGGYLSNEQFF
TGTGCCAGCAGTTTAGGGGGGTACCTTAGCAATGAGCAGTTCTTC
>TRBJ1-4|13|-|many|TRBV20-1
CSARGDGREKLFF
TGCAGTGCCCGGGGGGATGGGCGTGAAAAACTGTTTTTT
>TRBJ2-1|16|TRBD2|many|TRBV5-1
CASSPETSGPYNEQFF
TGCGCCAGCAGCCCGGAGACTAGCGGGCCCTACAATGAGCAGTTCTTC
>TRBJ2-2|15|-|-|TRBV28
CASSYLKAATGELFF
TGTGCCAGCAGTTATCTCAAGGCCGCCACCGGGGAGCTGTTTTTT
>TRBJ2-3|15|TRBD1|many|TRBV5-8
CASSRRTGGIDTQYF
TGTGCCAGCAGCAGGAGGACAGGGGGCATAGATACGCAGTATTTT
>TRBJ1-2|17|TRBD1|many|TRBV18
CASSPPGQGATTYGYTF
TGTGCCAGCTCACCGCCGGGACAGGGGGCCACCACCTATGGCTACACCTTC
>TRBJ1-1|18|TRBD1|many|TRBV12-3/TRBV12-4
CASSFWALTGRVNTEAFF
TGTGCCAGCAGTTTTTGGGCCCTGACAGGGAGGGTGAACACTGAAGCTTTCTTT
>TRBJ1-5|15|TRBD1|many|TRBV27
CASSSTGAINQPQHF
TGTGCCAGCAGTTCAACAGGGGCGATCAATCAGCCCCAGCATTTT
>TRBJ2-5|14|TRBD2|-|TRBV2
CASSEWTSWETQYF
TGTGCCAGCAGTGAATGGACTAGCTGGGAGACCCAGTACTTC
>TRBJ2-5|14|-|many|TRBV13
CASSLRRSQGTQYF
TGTGCCAGCAGCTTAAGGCGATCCCAGGGGACCCAGTACTTC
>TRBJ2-1|14|-|many|TRBV28
CASGPQQPYNEQFF
TGTGCCAGCGGCCCCCAACAACCCTACAATGAGCAGTTCTTC
>TRBJ2-1|14|TRBD2|many|TRBV20-1
CSASAGGVHNEQFF
TGCAGTGCTAGCGCGGGAGGGGTCCACAATGAGCAGTTCTTC
>TRBJ2-1|12|-|few|TRBV20-1
CSAPKSTNEQFF
TGCAGTGCTCCAAAGTCCACCAATGAGCAGTTCTTC